The rows below give T cell receptor beta chains drawn from one sample of a study of shared clonotypes between healthy human individuals. TCRdb keeps only in-frame clones here, not all; method: immunoSEQ multiplex PCR. The table records around 2.5 million clones, over 85% of them present only once. The sequencing input was naive CD4+ T cells from PBMCs. Source of these receptors: a man aged 18 to 35 in good health. Some clones in this sample may be carry-over from other donors' samples. Each CDR3 is given without its conserved first and last residue.

TRBV4-2,TRBJ2-5,ASSQEGLAGDWKTQY
TRBV7-3,TRBJ2-2,ASSPGAGELF
TRBV5-4,TRBJ2-3,ASSPDPSGSSTDTQY
TRBV19,TRBJ1-5,ASSATGGSQPQH
TRBV29-1,TRBJ2-6,SVGTGLSGANVLT
TRBV7-9,TRBJ2-6,ASRGSGANVLT
TRBV5-1,TRBJ2-7,ASSASVEQY
TRBV7-6,TRBJ1-1,ASSLMRGGRSEAF
TRBV6-5,TRBJ2-1,ASSSLAGINEQF
TRBV19,TRBJ2-7,ASSPRTGGHLYEQY
TRBV5-1,TRBJ2-1,ASSLEFNNNEQF
TRBV28,TRBJ2-4,ASSLGGSKNIQY
TRBV25-1,TRBJ2-2,ASRMAGRGNTGELF
TRBV5-1,TRBJ1-2,ASSWNHLQGGYT
TRBV5-1,TRBJ1-1,ASSFLQANTEAF
TRBV11-1,TRBJ2-1,ASTRLAGTSYNEQF
TRBV9,TRBJ1-5,ASSVAGEVQPQH
TRBV10-3,TRBJ2-2,AISDWTRGDTGELF
TRBV2,TRBJ2-7,ASRKLAGGPYEQY
TRBV7-3,TRBJ2-1,ASSLGSGNEQF
TRBV30,TRBJ2-1,ACPKTGAEQF
TRBV20-1,TRBJ1-4,SARWEGKLF
TRBV7-2,TRBJ1-1,ASSLYRDTEAF
TRBV9,TRBJ2-2,ASSVGPLDANTGELF
TRBV15,TRBJ1-2,ATSKSPPASGYT
TRBV7-6,TRBJ2-7,ASSRSLGPNSYEQY
TRBV7-9,TRBJ1-3,ASSLDRPSGNTIY
TRBV10-2,TRBJ2-7,ASRLGSGSSYEQY
TRBV14,TRBJ2-3,ASSSKTRNTDTQY
TRBV4-2,TRBJ2-7,ASSQELIGTSGTYEQY
TRBV14,TRBJ1-1,ASSQVGRGKAF
TRBV6-5,TRBJ2-3,ASSSPSGPRDTQY
TRBV19,TRBJ2-7,ASSPTGVAYEQY
TRBV5-1,TRBJ2-1,ASSLGGLAGGMGEQF
TRBV30,TRBJ1-1,AWSWAGPSNTEAF
TRBV19,TRBJ2-5,ASGTGGQETQY
TRBV7-7,TRBJ2-3,ASSSGPTSHTQY
TRBV5-1,TRBJ2-7,ASSLGAERLANSYEQY
TRBV29-1,TRBJ2-5,SVDGGGIGETQY
TRBV6-5,TRBJ1-1,ASSYNRGGTEAF
TRBV7-2,TRBJ1-1,ASSFSRRDTEAF
TRBV7-9,TRBJ2-1,ASSLGGSSRGNEQF
TRBV2,TRBJ1-2,ASSERREGSNGYT
TRBV28,TRBJ1-2,ASSWFRKSSNYGYT
TRBV27,TRBJ1-1,ASSFSAGYTEAF
TRBV28,TRBJ1-3,ASSFSGQLHSGNTIY
TRBV2,TRBJ2-1,ASSATGGRSYNEQF
TRBV6-5,-,ASSRVPGGSYEQY
TRBV30,TRBJ2-1,AWSPSWHHNEQF
TRBV19,TRBJ2-3,ASRSGGSGDTQY
TRBV4-3,TRBJ2-3,ASSQDARQDTQY
TRBV7-3,TRBJ2-2,ASSGRLAGNTGELF
TRBV7-3,TRBJ2-7,ASSAQLAGGPLTYEQY